The present TCR beta chain was sequenced within a study of T-cell memory formation after mild COVID-19. Using its own MiXCR run on the 5' RACE reads, TCRdb lists one record per CDR3 protein. The repertoire holds more than 250,000 distinct CDR3 sequences, roughly 16% seen once, with approximately 25% in the top ten. Germline CDR1 reads SGHDN; CDR2 reads FVKESK. The V gene lost 3 bases and the J gene lost 1 base, with 10 bases spanning the gap. This CDR3 has 14 residues. Input material: PBMCs or a T cell subset sorted from them (not recorded which). This clonotype was obtained from a man aged 18 to 35 who had mild COVID-19 (a few samples of this study predate the infection). Cell type and time point are not known. V gene TRBV14 combines with J gene TRBJ2-7; D is unclear. DNA for the CDR3: TGTGCCAGCAGCCAGTCTGTCAGGTCCTACGAGCAGTACTTC. This gives the protein CASSQSVRSYEQYF. Together with reference TRBV14 and TRBJ2-7, the CDR3 gives the full variable domain: EAGVTQFPSHSVIEKGQTVTLRCDPISGHDNLYWYRRVMGKEIKFLLHFVKESKQDESGMPNNRFLAERTGGTYSTLKVQPAELEDSGVYFCASSQSVRSYEQYFGPGTRLTVT.